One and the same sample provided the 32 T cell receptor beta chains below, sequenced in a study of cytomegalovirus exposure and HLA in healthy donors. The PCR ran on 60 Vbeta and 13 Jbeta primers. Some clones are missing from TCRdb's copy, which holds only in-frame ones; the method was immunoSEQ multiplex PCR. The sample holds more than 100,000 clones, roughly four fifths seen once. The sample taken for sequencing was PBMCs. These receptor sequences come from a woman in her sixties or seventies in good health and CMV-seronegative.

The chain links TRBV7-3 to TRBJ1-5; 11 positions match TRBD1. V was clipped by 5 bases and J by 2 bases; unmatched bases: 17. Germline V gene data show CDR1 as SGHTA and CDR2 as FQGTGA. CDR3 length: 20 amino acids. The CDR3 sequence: CASSRIRRDRGYFRNQPQHF. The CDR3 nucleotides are TGTGCCAGCAGCCGAATCCGACGGGACAGGGGGTATTTCCGCAATCAGCCCCAGCATTTT.

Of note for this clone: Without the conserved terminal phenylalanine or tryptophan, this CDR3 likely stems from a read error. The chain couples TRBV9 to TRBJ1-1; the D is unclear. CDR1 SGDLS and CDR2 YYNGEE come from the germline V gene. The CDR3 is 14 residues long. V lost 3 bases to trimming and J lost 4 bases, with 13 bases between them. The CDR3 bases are TGTGCCAGCAGCGGACAACCCGAGGGCACTGAAGCTTTCCTT. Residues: CASSGQPEGTEAFL.

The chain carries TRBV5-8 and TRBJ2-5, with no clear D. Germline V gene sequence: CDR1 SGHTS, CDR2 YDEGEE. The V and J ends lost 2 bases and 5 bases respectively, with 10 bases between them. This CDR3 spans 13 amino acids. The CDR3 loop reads CASSFTSTETQYF. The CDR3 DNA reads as TGTGCCAGCAGCTTCACCAGTACGGAGACCCAGTACTTC.

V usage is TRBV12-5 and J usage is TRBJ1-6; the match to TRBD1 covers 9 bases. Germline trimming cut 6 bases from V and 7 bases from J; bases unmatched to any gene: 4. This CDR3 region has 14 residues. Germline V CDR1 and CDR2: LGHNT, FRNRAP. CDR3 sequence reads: CASGDGTGNSPLHF. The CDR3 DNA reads TGTGCTAGTGGGGACGGGACAGGGAATTCACCCCTCCACTTT. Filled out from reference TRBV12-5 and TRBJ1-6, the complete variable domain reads DARVTQTPRHKVTEMGQEVTMRCQPILGHNTVFWYRQTMMQGLELLAYFRNRAPLDDSGMPKDRFSAEMPDATLATLKIQPSEPRDSAVYFCASGDGTGNSPLHFGNGTRLTVT.

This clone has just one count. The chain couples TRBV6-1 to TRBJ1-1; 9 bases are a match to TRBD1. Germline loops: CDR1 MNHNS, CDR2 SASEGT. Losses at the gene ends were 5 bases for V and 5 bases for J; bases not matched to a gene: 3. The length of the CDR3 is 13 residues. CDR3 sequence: CASSWTGETEAFF. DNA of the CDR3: TGTGCCAGCAGTTGGACAGGGGAAACTGAAGCTTTCTTT.

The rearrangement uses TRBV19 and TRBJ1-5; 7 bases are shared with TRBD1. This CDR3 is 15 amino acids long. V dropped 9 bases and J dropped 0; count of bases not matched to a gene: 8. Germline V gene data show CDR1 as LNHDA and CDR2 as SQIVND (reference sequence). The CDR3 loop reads CASRTGPYSNQPQHF. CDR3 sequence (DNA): TGTGCCAGCCGGACAGGACCCTATAGCAATCAGCCCCAGCATTTT. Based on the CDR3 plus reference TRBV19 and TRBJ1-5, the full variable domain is DGGITQSPKYLFRKEGQNVTLSCEQNLNHDAMYWYRQDPGQGLRLIYYSQIVNDFQKGDIAEGYSVSREKKESFPLTVTSAQKNPTAFYLCASRTGPYSNQPQHFGDGTRLSIL.

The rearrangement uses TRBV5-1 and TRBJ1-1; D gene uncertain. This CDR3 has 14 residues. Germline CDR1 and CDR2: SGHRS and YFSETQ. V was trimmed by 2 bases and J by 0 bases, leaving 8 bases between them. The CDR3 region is CASSFAAMNTEAFF. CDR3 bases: TGCGCCAGCAGCTTTGCCGCGATGAACACTGAAGCTTTCTTT. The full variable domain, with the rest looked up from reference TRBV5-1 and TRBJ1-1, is KAGVTQTPRYLIKTRGQQVTLSCSPISGHRSVSWYQQTPGQGLQFLFEYFSETQRNKGNFPGRFSGRQFSNSRSEMNVSTLELGDSALYLCASSFAAMNTEAFFGQGTRLTVV.

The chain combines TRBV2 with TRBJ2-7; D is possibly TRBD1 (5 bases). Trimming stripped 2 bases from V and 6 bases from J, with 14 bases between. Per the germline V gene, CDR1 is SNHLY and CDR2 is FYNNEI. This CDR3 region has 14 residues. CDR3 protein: CASSELDISLEQYF. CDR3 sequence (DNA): TGTGCCAGCAGTGAATTGGACATTAGCCTCGAGCAGTACTTC.

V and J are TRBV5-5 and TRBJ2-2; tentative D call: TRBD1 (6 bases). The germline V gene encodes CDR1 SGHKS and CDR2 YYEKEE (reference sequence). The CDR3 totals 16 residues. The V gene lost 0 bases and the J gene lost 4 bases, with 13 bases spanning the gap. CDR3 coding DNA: TGTGCCAGCAGCTTGGTACAGGGAGATCGCACCGGGGAGCTGTTTTTT. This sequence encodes CASSLVQGDRTGELFF. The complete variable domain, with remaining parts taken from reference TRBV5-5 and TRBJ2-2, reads DAGVTQSPTHLIKTRGQQVTLRCSPISGHKSVSWYQQVLGQGPQFIFQYYEKEERGRGNFPDRFSARQFPNYSSELNVNALLLGDSALYLCASSLVQGDRTGELFFGEGSRLTVL.

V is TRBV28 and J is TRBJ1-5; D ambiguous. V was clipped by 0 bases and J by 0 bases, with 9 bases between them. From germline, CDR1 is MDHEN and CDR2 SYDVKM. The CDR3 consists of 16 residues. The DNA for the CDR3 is TGTGCCAGCAGTTTATGGGCCATACATAGCAATCAGCCCCAGCATTTT. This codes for CASSLWAIHSNQPQHF. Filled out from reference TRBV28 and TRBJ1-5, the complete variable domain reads DVKVTQSSRYLVKRTGEKVFLECVQDMDHENMFWYRQDPGLGLRLIYFSYDVKMKEKGDIPEGYSVSREKKERFSLILESASTNQTSMYLCASSLWAIHSNQPQHFGDGTRLSIL.

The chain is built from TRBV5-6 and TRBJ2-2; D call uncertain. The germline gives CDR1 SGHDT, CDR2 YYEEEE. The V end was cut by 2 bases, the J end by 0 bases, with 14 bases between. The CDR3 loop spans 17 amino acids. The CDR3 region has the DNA TGTGCCAGCAGCTTTAAGGTCAGCGAGGCGAACACCGGGGAGCTGTTTTTT. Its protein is CASSFKVSEANTGELFF.

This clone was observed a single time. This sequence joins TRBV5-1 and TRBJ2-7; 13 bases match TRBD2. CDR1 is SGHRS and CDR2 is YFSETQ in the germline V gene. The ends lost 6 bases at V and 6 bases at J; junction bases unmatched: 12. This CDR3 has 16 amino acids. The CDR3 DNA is TGCGCCAGCACAGGACTAGCGGGAGCGGAGAGATCCGAGCAGTACTTC. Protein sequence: CASTGLAGAERSEQYF.

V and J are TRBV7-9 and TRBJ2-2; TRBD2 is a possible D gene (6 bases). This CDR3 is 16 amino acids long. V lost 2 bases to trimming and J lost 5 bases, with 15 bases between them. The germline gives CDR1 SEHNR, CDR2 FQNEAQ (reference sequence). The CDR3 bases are TGTGCCAGCAGCTTAAGCGGAGGGCCAAAGACCGGGGAGCTGTTTTTT. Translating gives CASSLSGGPKTGELFF.

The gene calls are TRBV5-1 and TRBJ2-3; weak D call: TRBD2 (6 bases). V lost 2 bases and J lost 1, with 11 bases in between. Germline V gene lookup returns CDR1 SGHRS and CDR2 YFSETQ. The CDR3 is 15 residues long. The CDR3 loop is CASSFRASGTDTQYF. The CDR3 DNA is TGCGCCAGCAGCTTTAGGGCTAGCGGCACAGATACGCAGTATTTT. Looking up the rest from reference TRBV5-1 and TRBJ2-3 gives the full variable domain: KAGVTQTPRYLIKTRGQQVTLSCSPISGHRSVSWYQQTPGQGLQFLFEYFSETQRNKGNFPGRFSGRQFSNSRSEMNVSTLELGDSALYLCASSFRASGTDTQYFGPGTRLTVL.

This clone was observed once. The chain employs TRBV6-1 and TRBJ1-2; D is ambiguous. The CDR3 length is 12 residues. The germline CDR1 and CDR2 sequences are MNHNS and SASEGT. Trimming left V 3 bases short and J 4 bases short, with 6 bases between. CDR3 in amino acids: CASSEVSYGYTF. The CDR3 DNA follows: TGTGCCAGCAGTGAGGTTAGCTATGGCTACACCTTC.

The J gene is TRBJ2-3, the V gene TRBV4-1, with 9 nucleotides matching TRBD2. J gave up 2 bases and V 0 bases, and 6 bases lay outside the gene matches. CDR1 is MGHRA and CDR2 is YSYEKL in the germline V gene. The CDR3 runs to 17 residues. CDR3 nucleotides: TGCGCCAGCAGCCAAGATCAGACTAGCGGATACACAGATACGCAGTATTTT. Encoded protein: CASSQDQTSGYTDTQYF.

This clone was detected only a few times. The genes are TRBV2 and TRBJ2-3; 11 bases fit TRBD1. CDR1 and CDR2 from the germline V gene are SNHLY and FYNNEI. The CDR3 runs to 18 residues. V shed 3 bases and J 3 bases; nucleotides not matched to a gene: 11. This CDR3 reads CASSDGTGGGVGTDTQYF. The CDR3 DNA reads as TGTGCCAGCAGTGACGGGACAGGGGGAGGAGTGGGGACAGATACGCAGTATTTT.

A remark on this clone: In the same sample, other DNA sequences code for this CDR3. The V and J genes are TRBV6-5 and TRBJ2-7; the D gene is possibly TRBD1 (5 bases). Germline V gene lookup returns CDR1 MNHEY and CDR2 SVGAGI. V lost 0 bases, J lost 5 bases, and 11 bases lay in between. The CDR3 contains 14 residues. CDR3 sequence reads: CASSYSQGRNEQYF. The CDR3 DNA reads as TGTGCCAGCAGTTACTCCCAGGGAAGGAACGAGCAGTACTTC.

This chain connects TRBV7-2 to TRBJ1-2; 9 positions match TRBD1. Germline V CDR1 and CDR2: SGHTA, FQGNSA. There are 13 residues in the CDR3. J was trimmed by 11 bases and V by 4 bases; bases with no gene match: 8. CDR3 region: CASSSGQGRYYTF. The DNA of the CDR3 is TGTGCCAGCAGCTCGGGACAGGGCCGCTATTACACCTTC.

The CDR3 here is CASSYSAGGNGYTF. The CDR3 bases are TGTGCCAGCAGTTACTCAGCAGGGGGCAATGGCTACACCTTC. The chain uses TRBV6-5 and TRBJ1-2, with TRBD1 matching 8 bases. The germline V gene encodes CDR1 MNHEY and CDR2 SVGAGI. The CDR3 has 14 residues. Unmatched junction bases numbered 3, after V lost 0 bases and J lost 6 bases.

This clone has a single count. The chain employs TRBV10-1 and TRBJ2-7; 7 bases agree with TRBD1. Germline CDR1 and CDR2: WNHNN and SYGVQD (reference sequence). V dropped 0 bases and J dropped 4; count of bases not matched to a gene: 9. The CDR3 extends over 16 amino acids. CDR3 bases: TGCGCCAGCAGTGAGTCGCCGACAGGGTCGTTTTACGAGCAGTACTTC. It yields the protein CASSESPTGSFYEQYF.

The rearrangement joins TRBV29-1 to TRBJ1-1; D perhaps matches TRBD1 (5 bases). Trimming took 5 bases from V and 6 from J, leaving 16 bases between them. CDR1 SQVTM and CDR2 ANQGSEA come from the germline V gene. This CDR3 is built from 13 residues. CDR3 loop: CSVLSRKTAEAFF. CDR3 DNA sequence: TGCAGCGTTTTATCTAGGAAGACAGCTGAAGCTTTCTTT.

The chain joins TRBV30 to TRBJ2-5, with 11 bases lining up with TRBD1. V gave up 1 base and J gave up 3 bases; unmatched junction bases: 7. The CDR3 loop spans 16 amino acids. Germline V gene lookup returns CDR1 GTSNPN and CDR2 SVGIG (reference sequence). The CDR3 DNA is TGTGCCTGGAGTGGCCGCGGGACAGGGGGGAAAGAGACCCAGTACTTC. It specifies CAWSGRGTGGKETQYF. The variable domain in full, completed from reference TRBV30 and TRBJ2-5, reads SQTIHQWPATLVQPVGSPLSLECTVEGTSNPNLYWYRQAAGRGLQLLFYSVGIGQISSEVPQNLSASRPQDRQFILSSKKLLLSDSGFYLCAWSGRGTGGKETQYFGPGTRLLVL.

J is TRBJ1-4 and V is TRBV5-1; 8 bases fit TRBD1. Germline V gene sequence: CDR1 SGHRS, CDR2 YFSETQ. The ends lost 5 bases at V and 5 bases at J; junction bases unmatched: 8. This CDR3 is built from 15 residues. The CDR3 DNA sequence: TGCGCCAGCAGGCTGGGGACAGGTCTAAATGAAAAACTGTTTTTT. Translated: CASRLGTGLNEKLFF.

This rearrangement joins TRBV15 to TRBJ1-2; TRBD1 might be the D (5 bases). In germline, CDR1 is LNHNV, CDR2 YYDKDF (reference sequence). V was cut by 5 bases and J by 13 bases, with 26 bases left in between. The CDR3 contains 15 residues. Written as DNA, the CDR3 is TGTGCCACCAGCTCCTACCCTGGGGCAGGCTTGGTAGCCACCTTC. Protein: CATSSYPGAGLVATF.

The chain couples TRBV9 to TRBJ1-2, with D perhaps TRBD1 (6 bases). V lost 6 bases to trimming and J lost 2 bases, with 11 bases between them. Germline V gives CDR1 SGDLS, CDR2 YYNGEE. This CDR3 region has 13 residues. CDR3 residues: CASNRDTNYGYTF. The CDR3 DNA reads TGTGCCAGCAACCGGGACACGAACTATGGCTACACCTTC.

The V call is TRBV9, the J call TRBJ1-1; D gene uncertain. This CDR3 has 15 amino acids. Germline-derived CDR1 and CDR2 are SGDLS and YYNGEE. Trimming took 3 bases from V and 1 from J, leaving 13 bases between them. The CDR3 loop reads CASSEGATPNTEAFF. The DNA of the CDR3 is TGTGCCAGCAGCGAGGGAGCGACACCGAACACTGAAGCTTTCTTT.

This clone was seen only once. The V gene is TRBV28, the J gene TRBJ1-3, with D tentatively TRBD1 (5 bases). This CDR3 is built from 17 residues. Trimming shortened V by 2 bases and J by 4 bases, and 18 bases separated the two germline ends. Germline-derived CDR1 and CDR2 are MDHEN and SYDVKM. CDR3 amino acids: CASSLLGSQGTGNTIYF. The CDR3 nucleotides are TGTGCCAGCAGTTTACTCGGTTCCCAGGGAACCGGAAACACCATATATTTT. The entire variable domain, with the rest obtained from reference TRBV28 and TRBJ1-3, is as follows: DVKVTQSSRYLVKRTGEKVFLECVQDMDHENMFWYRQDPGLGLRLIYFSYDVKMKEKGDIPEGYSVSREKKERFSLILESASTNQTSMYLCASSLLGSQGTGNTIYFGEGSWLTVV.

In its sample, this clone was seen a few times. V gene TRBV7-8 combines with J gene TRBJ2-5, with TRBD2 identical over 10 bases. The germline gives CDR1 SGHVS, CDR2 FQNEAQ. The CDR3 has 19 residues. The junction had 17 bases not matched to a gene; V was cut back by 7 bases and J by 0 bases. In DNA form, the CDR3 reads TGTGCCAGCAACTCGATCTACAGGGAACTAGCGGGGCACCAAGAGACCCAGTACTTC. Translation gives CASNSIYRELAGHQETQYF.

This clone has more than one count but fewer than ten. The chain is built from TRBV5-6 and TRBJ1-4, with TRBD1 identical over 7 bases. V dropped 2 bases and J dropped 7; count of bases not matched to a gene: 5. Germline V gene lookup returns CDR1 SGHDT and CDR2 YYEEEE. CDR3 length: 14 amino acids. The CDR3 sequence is CASSLGSGGEKLFF. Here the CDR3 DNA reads TGTGCCAGCAGCTTAGGGTCAGGGGGTGAAAAACTGTTTTTT.

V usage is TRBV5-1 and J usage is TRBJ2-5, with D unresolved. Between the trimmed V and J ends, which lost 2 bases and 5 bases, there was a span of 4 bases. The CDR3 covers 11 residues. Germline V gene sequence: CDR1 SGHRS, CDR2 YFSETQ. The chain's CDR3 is CASSFSETQYF. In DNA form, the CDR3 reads TGCGCCAGCAGCTTTTCGGAGACCCAGTACTTC.

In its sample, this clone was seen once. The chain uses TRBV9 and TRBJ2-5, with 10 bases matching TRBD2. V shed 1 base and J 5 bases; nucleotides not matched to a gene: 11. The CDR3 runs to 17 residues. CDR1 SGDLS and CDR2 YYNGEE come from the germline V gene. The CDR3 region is CASSVSGPSGGGETQYF. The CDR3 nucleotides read TGTGCCAGCAGCGTATCAGGCCCTAGCGGGGGCGGGGAGACCCAGTACTTC.